The clone carrying this TCR beta chain has a single count. This sample is part of a study of shared clonotypes between healthy human individuals. As for the study in general: The study used three CD4 naive, three CD4 memory, two CD8 naive and one CD8 memory plate per donor.

The CDR3 has 13 residues. Trimming shortened V by 4 bases and J by 8 bases, and 14 bases separated the two germline ends. CDR1 and CDR2 from the germline V gene are MNHEY and SVGAGI. Measured with immunoSEQ multiplex PCR; TCRdb has only the in-frame clones, and not every one. The table has approximately 530,000 clones, 95% to 96% seen once. Sequenced material: naive CD4+ T cells sorted from blood. Sample subset: CD45RA+ positively selected. The TCR originated in a woman in her thirties in good health. The J gene is TRBJ1-2, the V gene TRBV6-5; D unclear. CDR3 coding DNA: TGTGCCAGCAGTTTCGGTGGGTCTGTCGGCTACACCTTC. Translation gives CASSFGGSVGYTF.